This entry lists 21 T cell receptor beta chains sequenced from one sample in a study of T-cell memory formation after mild COVID-19. Via MiXCR, TCRdb re-called the 5' RACE reads, giving one row per CDR3 protein. In the table there are 120,000 to 150,000 distinct CDR3 sequences, roughly 6.2% of which are singletons. Input material: PBMCs or a T cell subset sorted from them (not recorded which). The source of these receptors is an adult woman who had mild COVID-19 (a few samples of this study predate the infection). Cell type and time point are not known.

This clonotype was found a few times. The chain has TRBV3-1 and TRBJ1-6; unclear D gene. This CDR3 contains 16 residues. Trimming cost V 3 bases and J 3 bases, with 12 bases left between them. Germline V gene sequence: CDR1 LGHDT, CDR2 YNNKEL (reference sequence). CDR3 in amino acids: CASSQAGSGYNSPLHF. The CDR3 bases are TGTGCCAGCAGCCAGGCGGGGTCGGGCTATAATTCACCCCTCCACTTT.

This clonotype was seen repeatedly, ten times or more. This chain links TRBV12-3 or TRBV12-4 with TRBJ1-3; a possible D gene is TRBD1 (5 bases). The CDR3 has 16 amino acids. Trimming removed 6 bases at V and 0 bases at J, with 15 bases between. The CDR3 reads CASSLLGTDSGNTIYF. In DNA form, the CDR3 reads TGTGCCAGCAGCCTCCTTGGGACGGACTCTGGAAACACCATATATTTT.

The rearrangement links TRBV29-1 to TRBJ1-1; 9 bases map to TRBD1. V lost 6 bases to trimming and J lost 4 bases; unmatched junction nucleotides: 6. Germline loops: CDR1 SQVTM, CDR2 ANQGSEA. This CDR3 spans 13 amino acids. CDR3 sequence reads: CSVSGQGTTEAFF. CDR3 bases: TGCAGCGTCTCGGGACAGGGTACCACTGAAGCTTTCTTT.

This clonotype was recorded many times. The chain recombines TRBV5-1 with TRBJ1-1; unclear D gene. Germline V gene data show CDR1 as SGHRS and CDR2 as YFSETQ. The CDR3 totals 14 residues. Trimming removed 7 bases at V and 2 bases at J, with 15 bases between. The CDR3, as DNA: TGCGCCAGCGGCCTTTTGGGTGATAACACTGAAGCTTTCTTT. Its protein product is CASGLLGDNTEAFF.

This clonotype was counted many times. The V and J genes are TRBV14 and TRBJ2-3; perhaps TRBD2 as D (6 bases). Trimming removed 4 bases at V and 2 bases at J, with 16 bases between. The CDR3 covers 16 residues. Germline-derived CDR1 and CDR2 are SGHDN and FVKESK. DNA of the CDR3: TGTGCCAGCAGCCTACAGCGGATAGCGGTCACAGATACGCAGTATTTT. Translating it yields CASSLQRIAVTDTQYF.

The chain employs TRBV7-6 and TRBJ2-5; 11 nucleotides agree with TRBD2. Germline CDR1 SGHVS, CDR2 FNYEAQ. V shed 5 bases, J shed 5 bases, and the junction held 13 bases outside the gene matches. This CDR3 is built from 17 residues. DNA of the CDR3: TGTGCCAGCAGCAGACTTACTAGCGGGAGTTGGAAGGAGACCCAGTACTTC. It specifies CASSRLTSGSWKETQYF.

This clonotype was seen more than once but under ten times. The chain is built from TRBV5-1 and TRBJ2-1; 7 positions match TRBD1. The CDR3 consists of 15 residues. From germline, CDR1 is SGHRS and CDR2 YFSETQ. The ends lost 0 bases at V and 8 bases at J; junction bases unmatched: 8. CDR3 nucleotide sequence: TGCGCCAGCAGCTTGGTGGTTACAGGGGTATATGAGCAGTTCTTC. The encoded protein is CASSLVVTGVYEQFF.

This clonotype was observed many times. The chain couples TRBV7-3 to TRBJ2-1, with 9 positions matching TRBD1. The ends lost 5 bases at V and 0 bases at J; junction bases unmatched: 2. The CDR3 is made up of 15 amino acids. Germline V gene data show CDR1 as SGHTA and CDR2 as FQGTGA. The CDR3 nucleotides are TGTGCCAGCAGCCCGACAGGGGGCTCCTACAATGAGCAGTTCTTC. Its translation: CASSPTGGSYNEQFF.

This clonotype was counted between two and nine times. The chain recombines TRBV6-2 or TRBV6-3 with TRBJ2-5, with no clear D. Trimming shortened V by 0 bases and J by 5 bases, and 7 bases separated the two germline ends. CDR1 and CDR2 from the germline V gene are MNHEY and SVGEGT. This CDR3 is built from 13 residues. Written as DNA, the CDR3 is TGTGCCAGCAGTTACTCGAATTTGGAGACCCAGTACTTC. Protein: CASSYSNLETQYF.

This clonotype was counted many times. The CDR3 DNA is TGCAGTGCCCCATCCGGGACAGTGAACACTGAAGCTTTCTTT. It specifies CSAPSGTVNTEAFF. The chain uses TRBV20-1 and TRBJ1-1, with 7 bases identical to TRBD1. V lost 6 bases to trimming and J lost 0 bases; unmatched junction nucleotides: 7. Germline V gene data show CDR1 as DFQATT and CDR2 as SNEGSKA (reference sequence). The CDR3 has 14 residues.

The sample holds many counts of this clonotype. V and J are TRBV12-3 or TRBV12-4 and TRBJ2-1, with D possibly matching TRBD1 (7 bases). The CDR3 has 14 amino acids. Trimming pared 6 bases from V and 5 bases from J, leaving 14 bases between. Written as DNA, the CDR3 is TGTGCCAGCAGCAGGGGGGCGGCGAACAATGAGCAGTTCTTC. It encodes CASSRGAANNEQFF.

This clonotype came up many times. The chain joins TRBV6-6 to TRBJ1-3, with TRBD1 as a possible D gene (6 bases). This CDR3 has 12 residues. V lost 6 bases to trimming and J lost 4 bases, with 7 bases between them. Germline CDR1 and CDR2: MNHNY and SVGAGI (reference sequence). The DNA for the CDR3 is TGTGCCAGCAGAGACAGGGGAAACACCATATATTTT. As protein: CASRDRGNTIYF.

This clonotype turned up a few times. The V gene is TRBV5-6, the J gene TRBJ2-3, with D maybe TRBD2 (6 bases). The CDR3 contains 19 residues. The V and J ends lost 2 bases and 2 bases respectively, with 24 bases between them. Looked up from germline, CDR1 is SGHDT and CDR2 is YYEEEE. CDR3 coding DNA: TGTGCCAGCAGCTTTTCTATCACGGGAGCTCCAAGGGCCACAGATACGCAGTATTTT. Protein sequence: CASSFSITGAPRATDTQYF.

V usage is TRBV6-1 and J usage is TRBJ1-1, with unresolved D. This CDR3 has 13 residues. CDR1 MNHNS and CDR2 SASEGT come from the germline V gene. Trimming took off 2 bases at V and 10 bases at J, with 14 bases between the two ends. The CDR3 reads CASSEWAGLRAFF. CDR3 DNA: TGTGCCAGCAGTGAATGGGCAGGACTAAGAGCTTTCTTT.

The chain is built from TRBV21-1 and TRBJ2-1; the D call in the table, TRBD1, was not verified against the DNA. TRBV21-1 is tagged as a pseudogene. This CDR3 comprises 17 residues. The CDR3 loop reads CASSSQGPQDSYNEQFF. In DNA form, the CDR3 reads TGTGCCAGCAGCTCCCAAGGCCCACAGGACAGCTACAATGAGCAGTTCTTC.

Many counts were recorded for this clonotype. This CDR3 is CASSQGHNGDTGELFF. The CDR3 DNA is TGCGCCAGCAGCCAAGGACACAATGGGGACACCGGGGAGCTGTTTTTT. The chain recombines TRBV4-1 with TRBJ2-2; no clear D. The CDR3 has 16 amino acids. Germline values: CDR1 MGHRA, CDR2 YSYEKL. Trimming took off 1 base at V and 3 bases at J, with 12 bases between the two ends.

This clonotype came up a few times. The gene calls are TRBV15 and TRBJ2-6; 7 nucleotides align to TRBD2. This CDR3 is 19 amino acids long. Germline CDR1 and CDR2: LNHNV and YYDKDF (reference sequence). V was clipped by 3 bases and J by 2 bases; unmatched bases: 13. As DNA, the CDR3 is TGTGCCACCAGCAGGAGCGGGACTTACAGTTCGACTGGGGCCAACGTCCTGACTTTC. It is translated as CATSRSGTYSSTGANVLTF.

This clonotype was counted at least ten times. V is TRBV5-1 and J is TRBJ1-1; 7 bases are shared with TRBD1. The CDR3 is made up of 15 amino acids. Germline CDR1 reads SGHRS; CDR2 reads YFSETQ. V lost 4 bases to trimming and J lost 1 base; unmatched junction nucleotides: 7. Here the CDR3 reads CASSPRQGPNTEAFF. CDR3 in DNA: TGCGCCAGCAGCCCTCGACAGGGACCGAACACTGAAGCTTTCTTT. Full variable domain (remainder filled in from reference TRBV5-1 and TRBJ1-1): KAGVTQTPRYLIKTRGQQVTLSCSPISGHRSVSWYQQTPGQGLQFLFEYFSETQRNKGNFPGRFSGRQFSNSRSEMNVSTLELGDSALYLCASSPRQGPNTEAFFGQGTRLTVV.

This clonotype was recorded at least ten times. This chain uses TRBV3-1 with TRBJ2-1; possibly TRBD1 for D (5 bases). This CDR3 has 14 residues. V dropped 3 bases and J dropped 5 bases, with 11 bases sitting between them. Germline V CDR1 and CDR2: LGHDT, YNNKEL (reference sequence). As DNA, the CDR3 is TGTGCCAGCAGCCAGGCTGGGGCGCACAATGAGCAGTTCTTC. It yields the protein CASSQAGAHNEQFF.

This clonotype was observed many times. The rearrangement uses TRBV14 and TRBJ2-2; 7 bases are shared with TRBD2. The CDR3 is 16 residues long. CDR1 SGHDN and CDR2 FVKESK come from the germline V gene. The V gene end was trimmed by 3 bases and the J gene end by 3 bases; junction bases not matched to a gene: 7. The CDR3 bases are TGTGCCAGCAGCCACAGCGGGACGGGTTACACCGGGGAGCTGTTTTTT. It yields the protein CASSHSGTGYTGELFF.

This clonotype came up many times. The chain carries TRBV5-1 and TRBJ1-1; 7 nucleotides match TRBD1. With 7 bases clipped from V and 0 bases from J, the junction kept 6 bases outside the gene matches. Germline assignment: CDR1 SGHRS and CDR2 YFSETQ. This CDR3 region has 14 residues. CDR3 protein: CASHIGTVNTEAFF. CDR3 in DNA: TGCGCCAGCCACATAGGGACAGTGAACACTGAAGCTTTCTTT.